Each of the 5 T cell receptor beta chains below was sequenced from the same sample in a study of shared clonotypes between healthy human individuals. Naive CD8 cells comprised CD45RO-negative, CCR7-positively selected cells, excluding terminally differentiated effector memory CD45RA+ cells. TCRdb's table, derived via immunoSEQ multiplex PCR, lists solely in-frame clones and lacks some. The table lists roughly 2 million clones, 85% to 95% of them singletons. Sequencing was carried out using naive CD8+ T cells sorted from blood. The receptors stem from a man between 18 and 29 years old in good health.

The chain uses TRBV7-9 and TRBJ2-3, with 9 positions matching TRBD2. CDR1 SEHNR and CDR2 FQNEAQ come from the germline V gene (reference sequence). The CDR3 consists of 16 residues. Germline trimming cut 3 bases from V and 5 bases from J; bases unmatched to any gene: 9. This CDR3 is CASSFILAGEVDTQYF. The CDR3 nucleotides read TGTGCCAGCAGCTTCATTTTAGCGGGAGAGGTAGATACGCAGTATTTT.

J is TRBJ1-2 and V is TRBV13; D is undetermined. The CDR3 covers 13 residues. Germline lookup yields CDR1 PRHDT and CDR2 FYEKMQ (reference sequence). V was clipped by 2 bases and J by 8 bases, with 12 bases between them. Here the CDR3 DNA reads TGTGCCAGCAGCTTAAGATGGGCATACGGCTACACCTTC. It translates to CASSLRWAYGYTF.

DNA for the CDR3: TGTGCCTGTTGGTTAGGGGAGACCCAGTACTTC. Translating it yields CACWLGETQYF. V is TRBV30 and J is TRBJ2-5; D gene uncertain. The CDR3 has 11 amino acids. Trimming removed 6 bases at V and 5 bases at J, with 10 bases between. The germline V gene encodes CDR1 GTSNPN and CDR2 SVGIG (reference sequence).

The DNA of the CDR3 is TGTGCCAGCACCCACGGGGAAAACTATGGCTACACCTTC. Its translation is CASTHGENYGYTF. The chain is built from TRBV9 and TRBJ1-2; D remains ambiguous. Between the trimmed V and J ends, which lost 6 bases and 2 bases, there was a span of 11 bases. The CDR3 loop spans 13 amino acids. Per the germline V gene, CDR1 is SGDLS and CDR2 is YYNGEE. The whole variable domain, filled in from reference TRBV9 and TRBJ1-2, reads DSGVTQTPKHLITATGQRVTLRCSPRSGDLSVYWYQQSLDQGLQFLIQYYNGEERAKGNILERFSAQQFPDLHSELNLSSLELGDSALYFCASTHGENYGYTFGSGTRLTVV.

In this sample, this clone turned up once. This chain uses TRBV10-1 with TRBJ2-1; 9 bases are a match to TRBD2. This CDR3 contains 15 residues. With V trimmed by 6 bases and J by 7 bases, 10 bases remained unmatched. CDR1 is WNHNN, CDR2 SYGVQD, per germline (reference sequence). Written as DNA, the CDR3 is TGCGCCAGCAGCGTAGCGGGAGAGGGTGAAAATGAGCAGTTCTTC. Translating it yields CASSVAGEGENEQFF.